Following are 22 T cell receptor beta chains from one sample sequenced in a study of blood T cell repertoires in COVID-19. Sequencing was performed with immunoSEQ multiplex PCR; in TCRdb, only in-frame clones are kept and a portion is missing. The profile shows 120,000 to 150,000 clones, around 79% of them singletons. The source material was peripheral blood. The source of these receptors is a man aged 60 to 69 with acute or convalescent COVID-19.

This chain uses TRBV7-9 with TRBJ1-1, with D perhaps TRBD1 (6 bases). Germline assignment: CDR1 SEHNR and CDR2 FQNEAQ (reference sequence). V shed 5 bases and J shed 1 base, with 17 bases lying between them. This CDR3 contains 16 residues. CDR3 DNA: TGTGCCAGCAGCCCCGGAGGAGGACAGCAGAACACTGAAGCTTTCTTT. This sequence encodes CASSPGGGQQNTEAFF.

As for this clone: At the DNA level, this CDR3 is encoded by other sequences in the same sample as well. V and J are TRBV5-4 and TRBJ1-1; D perhaps matches TRBD1 (5 bases). The CDR3 length is 14 residues. CDR1 SGHNT and CDR2 YYREEE come from the germline V gene (reference sequence). V was clipped by 1 base and J by 2 bases, with 9 bases between them. The CDR3 protein is CASSLQGGNTEAFF. The CDR3 DNA reads as TGTGCCAGCAGCTTGCAGGGAGGCAACACTGAAGCTTTCTTT.

This chain uses TRBV24-1 with TRBJ1-5; D ambiguous. CDR1 and CDR2 (germline): KGHDR, SFDVKD. Trimming removed 3 bases at V and 8 bases at J, with 10 bases between. This CDR3 is 13 amino acids long. CDR3 coding DNA: TGTGCCACCAGTGATCTAAGTGAGAAGCCCCAGCATTTT. It translates to CATSDLSEKPQHF.

This chain links TRBV6-5 with TRBJ1-1; D gene unclear. V shed 0 bases and J shed 2 bases, with 10 bases lying between them. The germline gives CDR1 MNHEY, CDR2 SVGAGI. The CDR3 spans 15 residues. CDR3 sequence: CASSYSRGANTEAFF. DNA for the CDR3: TGTGCCAGCAGTTACTCTCGGGGTGCAAACACTGAAGCTTTCTTT.

This clone has more than one count but fewer than ten. The chain combines TRBV7-6 with TRBJ2-1; 11 bases fit TRBD1. Trimming removed 5 bases from V and 0 bases from J; junction bases left unmatched: 3. The CDR3 covers 16 residues. Germline-derived CDR1 and CDR2 are SGHVS and FNYEAQ. CDR3 sequence (DNA): TGTGCCAGCAGCCGAGGGACAGGGGGCTCCTACAATGAGCAGTTCTTC. Encoded protein: CASSRGTGGSYNEQFF.

This clone was seen more than once but under ten times. This chain connects TRBV24-1 to TRBJ1-2, with D tentatively TRBD1 (5 bases). Trimming took 4 bases from V and 4 from J, leaving 12 bases between them. Germline V gives CDR1 KGHDR, CDR2 SFDVKD. This CDR3 is built from 14 residues. CDR3 sequence (DNA): TGTGCCACCAGTGAGGGGGGACCCGTCTATGGCTACACCTTC. Protein sequence: CATSEGGPVYGYTF.

The J gene is TRBJ2-3, the V gene TRBV6-2 or TRBV6-3, with TRBD2 matching over 7 bases. Germline V gene data show CDR1 as MNHEY and CDR2 as SVGEGT. The CDR3 is 16 amino acids. With V trimmed by 4 bases and J by 4 bases, 11 bases remained unmatched. The CDR3 coding sequence is TGTGCCAGCAGTTCAGTTTACGCGGGAGTATCAGATACGCAGTATTTT. It translates to CASSSVYAGVSDTQYF.

The rearrangement joins TRBV28 to TRBJ2-4, with 14 bases fitting TRBD2. Germline-derived CDR1 and CDR2 are MDHEN and SYDVKM. V lost 5 bases and J lost 4; bases outside the gene matches: 13. This CDR3 comprises 19 residues. CDR3 sequence: CASSPTGLAGEAAKNIQYF. The CDR3, as DNA: TGTGCCAGCAGTCCAACGGGACTAGCGGGAGAGGCTGCTAAAAACATTCAGTACTTC.

The J gene is TRBJ1-2, the V gene TRBV7-2; 9 nucleotides align to TRBD1. The trim removed 5 bases at V and 6 bases at J, leaving 7 bases unmatched. The CDR3 has 14 residues. Germline values: CDR1 SGHTA, CDR2 FQGNSA. CDR3 protein: CASSQTGGANGYTF. In nucleotides, the CDR3 is TGTGCCAGCAGCCAGACAGGGGGTGCAAATGGCTACACCTTC.

In DNA, the CDR3 is TGTGCCAGCAGCCAAACAGAACCACCATATGGCTACACCTTC. Translation gives CASSQTEPPYGYTF. J is TRBJ1-2 and V is TRBV6-5; D is ambiguous. Germline lookup yields CDR1 MNHEY and CDR2 SVGAGI. The V and J ends lost 6 bases and 5 bases respectively, with 16 bases between them. The CDR3 totals 14 residues.

The genes are TRBV28 and TRBJ2-7, with D hard to call. Trimming shortened V by 4 bases and J by 0 bases, and 10 bases separated the two germline ends. CDR1 MDHEN and CDR2 SYDVKM come from the germline V gene. The CDR3 runs to 14 residues. CDR3 loop: CASSSATLSYEQYF. The CDR3 nucleotides read TGTGCCAGCAGTTCTGCGACTCTCTCCTACGAGCAGTACTTC.

The chain has TRBV30 and TRBJ1-3; perhaps TRBD1 as D (5 bases). The CDR3 covers 14 residues. V lost 0 bases and J lost 8, with 14 bases in between. CDR1 and CDR2 (germline): GTSNPN, SVGIG (reference sequence). CDR3 in amino acids: CAWSVWGRVDTIYF. The CDR3 DNA reads as TGTGCCTGGAGTGTATGGGGCAGGGTAGACACCATATATTTT.

The J gene is TRBJ1-1, the V gene TRBV29-1, with TRBD1 as a possible D gene (5 bases). Deletions cut 7 bases from V and 0 bases from J, with 12 bases between. Germline loops: CDR1 SQVTM, CDR2 ANQGSEA. There are 13 residues in the CDR3. The CDR3: CSASTGMNTEAFF. Here the CDR3 DNA reads TGCAGCGCGAGTACAGGAATGAACACTGAAGCTTTCTTT.

This clone was detected a few times. The chain recombines TRBV10-2 with TRBJ1-2; 8 bases fit TRBD1. The CDR3 covers 14 residues. The germline V gene encodes CDR1 WSHSY and CDR2 SAAADI. With V trimmed by 5 bases and J by 3 bases, 5 bases remained unmatched. The CDR3 DNA reads as TGCGCCAGCAGTCTAGGGACAGGTCACTATGGCTACACCTTC. It translates to CASSLGTGHYGYTF.

Only a few counts were recorded for this clone. V usage is TRBV6-1 and J usage is TRBJ1-2; a possible D gene is TRBD1 (5 bases). Germline V gene lookup returns CDR1 MNHNS and CDR2 SASEGT. The CDR3 loop spans 16 amino acids. V was shortened by 0 bases and J by 4 bases, with 15 bases between the two germline ends. The CDR3 sequence: CASSEALGQGAYGYTF. CDR3 nucleotides: TGTGCCAGCAGTGAAGCTCTCGGGCAGGGCGCCTATGGCTACACCTTC.

The rearrangement links TRBV4-1 to TRBJ2-6; the match to TRBD1 covers 8 bases. V dropped 8 bases and J dropped 2; count of bases not matched to a gene: 14. There are 18 residues in the CDR3. Germline lookup yields CDR1 MGHRA and CDR2 YSYEKL. CDR3 in DNA: TGCGCCAGCCGGGACACGGACAGGGTAGTTGCTGGGGCCAACGTCCTGACTTTC. It yields the protein CASRDTDRVVAGANVLTF.

The sample holds one count of this clone. J is TRBJ2-7 and V is TRBV3-1 (or the pseudogene TRBV3-2), with 13 bases identical to TRBD2. CDR1 and CDR2 from the germline V gene are LGHDT and YNNKEL (reference sequence). The ends lost 5 bases at V and 6 bases at J; junction bases unmatched: 7. This CDR3 spans 15 amino acids. The CDR3 DNA reads as TGTGCCAGCAGCGCACGGACTAGCGGGAGTCGCGAGCAGTACTTC. This translates into CASSARTSGSREQYF.

The chain is built from TRBV7-2 and TRBJ2-2; perhaps TRBD2 as D (5 bases). The CDR3 sequence is 13 residues long. The V and J ends lost 5 bases and 6 bases respectively, with 10 bases between them. The germline CDR1 and CDR2 sequences are SGHTA and FQGNSA. Here the CDR3 reads CASSVGGAGELFF. The DNA of the CDR3 is TGTGCCAGCAGCGTAGGAGGTGCCGGGGAGCTGTTTTTT. Complete variable domain (other parts from reference TRBV7-2 and TRBJ2-2): GAGVSQSPSNKVTEKGKDVELRCDPISGHTALYWYRQSLGQGLEFLIYFQGNSAPDKSGLPSDRFSAERTGGSVSTLTIQRTQQEDSAVYLCASSVGGAGELFFGEGSRLTVL.

This clone was found once. The chain has TRBV29-1 and TRBJ1-2; D perhaps matches TRBD1 (5 bases). CDR3 size: 13 residues. In germline, CDR1 is SQVTM, CDR2 ANQGSEA. Trimming pared 7 bases from V and 4 bases from J, leaving 16 bases between. The CDR3 DNA sequence: TGCAGCGGGGACGGGCCGGGGGGCTATGGCTACACCTTC. It codes for CSGDGPGGYGYTF. The full variable domain, in which reference TRBV29-1 and TRBJ1-2 provide the parts outside the CDR3, is SAVISQKPSRDICQRGTSLTIQCQVDSQVTMMFWYRQQPGQSLTLIATANQGSEATYESGFVIDKFPISRPNLTFSTLTVSNMSPEDSSIYLCSGDGPGGYGYTFGSGTRLTVV.

CDR3 loop: CASSYSGSGGTDTQYF. The CDR3 bases are TGTGCCAGCAGTTACTCCGGGAGTGGGGGCACAGATACGCAGTATTTT. The chain links TRBV6-5 to TRBJ2-3; the D gene is possibly TRBD2 (6 bases). Germline CDR1 is MNHEY and CDR2 is SVGAGI. V shed 0 bases and J shed 1 base, with 11 bases lying between them. CDR3 size: 16 residues.

The chain has TRBV25-1 and TRBJ1-2; D is possibly TRBD1 (6 bases). Looked up from germline, CDR1 is MGHDK and CDR2 is SYGVNS. Trimming removed 4 bases from V and 5 bases from J, with 17 bases in between. The CDR3 runs to 15 residues. DNA for the CDR3: TGTGCCAGCAGTGGGTCCGGGGGGGCGGTTTATGGCTACACCTTC. Translation gives CASSGSGGAVYGYTF.

This clone was recorded many times. V is TRBV5-1 and J is TRBJ1-2, with 12 bases aligning to TRBD1. Per germline, CDR1 SGHRS and CDR2 YFSETQ. This CDR3 is built from 15 residues. Germline trimming cut 3 bases from V and 4 bases from J; bases unmatched to any gene: 4. The CDR3 bases are TGCGCCAGCAGCTCCGGGACAGGGGGCTTCTATGGCTACACCTTC. It yields the protein CASSSGTGGFYGYTF.